This T cell receptor (beta chain) is from a study of shared clonotypes between healthy human individuals. As for the study in general: Participating donors consisted of a couple of women and a few men aged 18 to 49. General study findings and limits: Specimens sampled were limited to blood, with tissue repertoires likely differing. In general, naive subsets displayed greater estimated richness than memory subsets did.

The donor cohort consisted entirely of Caucasian adults residing in Nashville, Tennessee. The germline gives CDR1 MDHEN, CDR2 SYDVKM. Trimming took 5 bases from V and 9 from J; bases not matched to a gene: 4. The CDR3 spans 12 residues. The table came from immunoSEQ multiplex PCR; TCRdb's copy has only in-frame clones and leaves some out. The table shows roughly 1.5 million clones, with 95% to 99% occurring only once. A note on this clone: Its antigen remains unknown.

This sequence joins TRBV28 and TRBJ2-7; TRBD2 matches at 10 bases. Specimen: naive CD4+ T cells sorted from blood. The subset is: CD45RA+ positively selected. The receptor was derived from a man aged 25-45 years in good health. The CDR3 is CASSELAGRQYF. CDR3 bases: TGTGCCAGCAGTGAACTAGCGGGAAGGCAGTACTTC.